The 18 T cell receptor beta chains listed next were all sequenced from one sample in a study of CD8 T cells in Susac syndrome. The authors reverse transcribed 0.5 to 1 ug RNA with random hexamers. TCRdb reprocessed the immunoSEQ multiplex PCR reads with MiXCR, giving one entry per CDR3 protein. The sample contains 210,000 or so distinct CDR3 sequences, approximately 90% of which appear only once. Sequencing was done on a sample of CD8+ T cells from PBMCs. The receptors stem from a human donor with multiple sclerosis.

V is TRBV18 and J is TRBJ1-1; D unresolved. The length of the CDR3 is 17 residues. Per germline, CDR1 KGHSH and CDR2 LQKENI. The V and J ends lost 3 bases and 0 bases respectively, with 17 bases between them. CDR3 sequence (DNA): TGTGCCAGCTCACCCTACGGGGAGGGCGCCATGAACACTGAAGCTTTCTTT. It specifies CASSPYGEGAMNTEAFF. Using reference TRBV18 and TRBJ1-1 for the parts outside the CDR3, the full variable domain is NAGVMQNPRHLVRRRGQEARLRCSPMKGHSHVYWYRQLPEEGLKFMVYLQKENIIDESGMPKERFSAEFPKEGPSILRIQQVVRGDSAAYFCASSPYGEGAMNTEAFFGQGTRLTVV.

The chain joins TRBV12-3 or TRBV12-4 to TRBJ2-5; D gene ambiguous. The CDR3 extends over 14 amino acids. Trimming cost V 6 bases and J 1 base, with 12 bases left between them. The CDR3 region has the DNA TGTGCCAGCAGACTGACAAACCCCCAAGAGACCCAGTACTTC. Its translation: CASRLTNPQETQYF.

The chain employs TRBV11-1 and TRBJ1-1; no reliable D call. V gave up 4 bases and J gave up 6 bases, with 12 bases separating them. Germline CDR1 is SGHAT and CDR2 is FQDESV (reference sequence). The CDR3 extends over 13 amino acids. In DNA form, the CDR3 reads TGTGCCAGCAGCTCCCCTCTCGTTTCTGAAGCTTTCTTT. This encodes CASSSPLVSEAFF.

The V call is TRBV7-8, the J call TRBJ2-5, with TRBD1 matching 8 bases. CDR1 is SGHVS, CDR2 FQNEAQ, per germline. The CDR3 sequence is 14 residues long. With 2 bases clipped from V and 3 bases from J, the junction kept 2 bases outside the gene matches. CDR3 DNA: TGTGCCAGCAGCTTAACGACAGGGGAAGAGACCCAGTACTTC. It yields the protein CASSLTTGEETQYF.

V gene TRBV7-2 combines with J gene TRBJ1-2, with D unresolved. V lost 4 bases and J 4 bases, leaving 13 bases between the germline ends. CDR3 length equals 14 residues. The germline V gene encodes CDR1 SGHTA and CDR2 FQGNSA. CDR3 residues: CASSSLVGGYGYTF. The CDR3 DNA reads TGTGCCAGCAGCTCCCTTGTGGGCGGCTATGGCTACACCTTC. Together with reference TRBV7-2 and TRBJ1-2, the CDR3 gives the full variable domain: GAGVSQSPSNKVTEKGKDVELRCDPISGHTALYWYRQSLGQGLEFLIYFQGNSAPDKSGLPSDRFSAERTGGSVSTLTIQRTQQEDSAVYLCASSSLVGGYGYTFGSGTRLTVV.

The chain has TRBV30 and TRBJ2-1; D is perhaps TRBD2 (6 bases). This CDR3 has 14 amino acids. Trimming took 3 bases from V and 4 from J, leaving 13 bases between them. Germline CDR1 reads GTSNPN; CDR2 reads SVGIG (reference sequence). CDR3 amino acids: CAWSRGGTYNEQFF. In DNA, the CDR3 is TGTGCCTGGAGCAGAGGCGGGACTTACAATGAGCAGTTCTTC.

Written as DNA, the CDR3 is TGTGCCAGCAGCTTAGTGAATCGGGGCGAGCAGTACTTC. It specifies CASSLVNRGEQYF. The chain carries TRBV7-9 and TRBJ2-7, with D perhaps matching TRBD2 (5 bases). The CDR3 covers 13 residues. CDR1 is SEHNR, CDR2 FQNEAQ, per germline (reference sequence). Trimming took off 1 base at V and 6 bases at J, with 10 bases between the two ends.

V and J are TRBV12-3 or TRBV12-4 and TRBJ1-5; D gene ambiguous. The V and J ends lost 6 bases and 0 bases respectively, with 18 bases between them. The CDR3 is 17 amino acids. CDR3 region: CASSPGGVMYSNQPQHF. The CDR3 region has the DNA TGTGCCAGCAGCCCGGGAGGTGTTATGTATAGCAATCAGCCCCAGCATTTT.

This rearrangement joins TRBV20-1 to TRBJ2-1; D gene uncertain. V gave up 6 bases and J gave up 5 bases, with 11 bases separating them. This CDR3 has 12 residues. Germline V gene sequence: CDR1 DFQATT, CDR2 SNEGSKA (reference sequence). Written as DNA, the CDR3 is TGCAGTGCAACCGCAACCGACAATGAGCAGTTCTTC. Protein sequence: CSATATDNEQFF.

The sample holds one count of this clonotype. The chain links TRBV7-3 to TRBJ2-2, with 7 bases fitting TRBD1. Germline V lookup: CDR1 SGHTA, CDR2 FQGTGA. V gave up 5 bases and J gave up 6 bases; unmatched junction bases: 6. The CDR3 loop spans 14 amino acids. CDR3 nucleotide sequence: TGTGCCAGCAGCCCCACAGGGGTCCCCGGGGAGCTGTTTTTT. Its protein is CASSPTGVPGELFF.

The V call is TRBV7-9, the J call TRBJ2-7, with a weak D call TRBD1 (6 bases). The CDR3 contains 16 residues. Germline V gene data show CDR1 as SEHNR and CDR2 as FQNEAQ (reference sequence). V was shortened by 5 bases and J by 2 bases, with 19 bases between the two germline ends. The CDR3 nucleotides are TGTGCCAGCAGCCGCATAGGAGGACAGCTTACCTACGAGCAGTACTTC. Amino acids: CASSRIGGQLTYEQYF.

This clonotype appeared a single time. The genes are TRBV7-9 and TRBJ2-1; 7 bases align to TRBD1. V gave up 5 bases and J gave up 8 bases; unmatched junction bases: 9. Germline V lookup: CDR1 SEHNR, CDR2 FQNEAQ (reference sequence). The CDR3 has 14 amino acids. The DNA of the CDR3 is TGTGCCAGCAGCCCCTTGAACAGGGGCCATGAGCAGTTCTTC. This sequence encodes CASSPLNRGHEQFF.

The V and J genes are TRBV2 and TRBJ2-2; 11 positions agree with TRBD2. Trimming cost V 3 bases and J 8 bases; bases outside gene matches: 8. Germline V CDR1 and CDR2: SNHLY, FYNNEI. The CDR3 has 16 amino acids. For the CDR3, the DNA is TGTGCCAGCAGTGAGGGGACTAGCGGTCTTATAGGGGAGCTGTTTTTT. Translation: CASSEGTSGLIGELFF.

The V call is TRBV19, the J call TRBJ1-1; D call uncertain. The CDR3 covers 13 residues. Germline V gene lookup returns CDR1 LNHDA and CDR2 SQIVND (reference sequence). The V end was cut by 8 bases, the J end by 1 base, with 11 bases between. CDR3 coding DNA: TGTGCCAGTGATAGTCCGGAGAACACTGAAGCTTTCTTT. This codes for CASDSPENTEAFF.

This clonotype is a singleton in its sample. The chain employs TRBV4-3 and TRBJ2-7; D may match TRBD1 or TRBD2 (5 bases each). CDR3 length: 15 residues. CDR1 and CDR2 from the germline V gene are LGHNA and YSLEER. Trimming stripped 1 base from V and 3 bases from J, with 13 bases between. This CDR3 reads CASSQVLGGIYEQYF. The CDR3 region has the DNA TGCGCCAGCAGCCAAGTTCTTGGGGGAATCTACGAGCAGTACTTC.

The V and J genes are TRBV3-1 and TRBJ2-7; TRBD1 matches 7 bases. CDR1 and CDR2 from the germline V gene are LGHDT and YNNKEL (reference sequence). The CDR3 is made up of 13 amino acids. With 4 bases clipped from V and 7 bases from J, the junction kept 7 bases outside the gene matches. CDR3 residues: CASSPTDREEQYF. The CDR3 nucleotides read TGTGCCAGCAGCCCTACTGACAGGGAGGAGCAGTACTTC.

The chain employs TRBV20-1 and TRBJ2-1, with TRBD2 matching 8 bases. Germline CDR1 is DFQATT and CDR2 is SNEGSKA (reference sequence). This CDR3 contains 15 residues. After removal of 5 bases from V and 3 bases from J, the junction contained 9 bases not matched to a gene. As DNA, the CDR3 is TGCAGTGCTCCCGGCGGGACTAGGGACTACAATGAGCAGTTCTTC. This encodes CSAPGGTRDYNEQFF.

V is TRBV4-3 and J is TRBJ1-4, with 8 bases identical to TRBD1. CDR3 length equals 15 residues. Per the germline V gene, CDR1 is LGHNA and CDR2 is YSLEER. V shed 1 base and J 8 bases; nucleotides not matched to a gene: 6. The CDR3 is CASSQGSGTGEKLFF. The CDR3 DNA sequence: TGCGCCAGCAGCCAAGGGTCCGGGACAGGAGAAAAACTGTTTTTT.